Listed below are T cell receptor beta chains from one sample, sequenced in a study of T cell clones after liver transplantation. Produced via immunoSEQ multiplex PCR; TCRdb's table is partial and in-frame only. The table shows about 76,000 clones, with less than 90% occurring only once. The input for sequencing was CD4+ T cells from blood, taken at the 22-month timepoint. These receptors were obtained from a human patient who received a liver transplant. The graft donor may have contributed some T cells. Both conserved end residues are part of each CDR3. The D gene is left open where the match is weak. Not every row has a clone size; where given, it reads once, few, many or a size class.

V	length	J	D	size	DNA	CDR3
TRBV25-1	14	TRBJ2-3	TRBD1	-	TGTGCCAGCAGTGCGACAGGGGGGTCAGATACGCAGTATTTT	CASSATGGSDTQYF
TRBV7-6	18	TRBJ2-1	TRBD1	-	TGTGCCAGCAGCTTATTTCCCACCGGGACAGGGACTCCCGATGAGCAGTTCTTC	CASSLFPTGTGTPDEQFF
TRBV5-1	15	TRBJ2-5	TRBD1	-	TGCGCCAGCAGATCGCGAGGGACAGAACAAGAGACCCAGTACTTC	CASRSRGTEQETQYF
TRBV19	14	TRBJ2-7	TRBD1	-	TGTGCCAGTAGTGGGAGATGGGACAGCTACGAGCAGTACTTC	CASSGRWDSYEQYF
TRBV5-6	14	TRBJ2-2	TRBD2	-	TGTGCCAACAGCTTCCTAGCGGGGACCGGGGAGCTGTTTTTT	CANSFLAGTGELFF
TRBV10-2	13	TRBJ1-1	-	-	TGCGCCAGCAGTGGTCGGGGAGGCACTGAAGCTTTCTTT	CASSGRGGTEAFF
TRBV7-9	14	TRBJ1-2	-	-	TGTGCCAGCAGCCCCATGACGCCCGCCTCTGGCTACACCTTC	CASSPMTPASGYTF
TRBV7-9	15	TRBJ2-1	TRBD2	-	TGTGCCAGCAGCCGGGCCGGGACTAGCTACAATGAGCAGTTCTTC	CASSRAGTSYNEQFF
TRBV11-3	11	TRBJ2-2	-	-	TGTGCCAGCAGCTTAGGACGGGAGCTGTTTTTT	CASSLGRELFF
TRBV6-6	14	TRBJ1-5	TRBD1	-	TGTGCCGCGAACAGGGGGCGAGTAGATCAGCCCCAGCATTTT	CAANRGRVDQPQHF
TRBV9	17	TRBJ2-1	TRBD2	-	TGTGCCAGCAGCGTAGGACCGGGACTAGCGGGAGTGGGTGAGCAGTTCTTC	CASSVGPGLAGVGEQFF
TRBV23-1	17	TRBJ2-2	TRBD1	-	TGCGCCAGCAGTCAAGGCCCCCCAGGGGGCATGACCGGGGAGCTGTTTTTT	CASSQGPPGGMTGELFF
TRBV6-5	13	TRBJ2-1	-	-	TGTGCCAGCAGCCCAAGCGAGAGGAATGAGCAGTTCTTC	CASSPSERNEQFF
TRBV19	14	TRBJ1-3	-	-	TGTGCCAGTAGGACGGCTAGCTCTGGAAACACCATATATTTT	CASRTASSGNTIYF
TRBV7-2	16	TRBJ2-3	TRBD2	-	TGTGCCAGCAGCTTAGTGCTAGCGGTTAGCACAGATACGCAGTATTTT	CASSLVLAVSTDTQYF
TRBV6-6	14	TRBJ2-7	-	-	TGTGCCAGCAGTTACGGGAGGGGGGAGAACGAGCAGTACTTC	CASSYGRGENEQYF
TRBV4-1	15	TRBJ2-3	-	-	TGCGCCAGCAGCCAACTCGGGGGAAGCACAGATACGCAGTATTTT	CASSQLGGSTDTQYF
TRBV6-6	16	TRBJ1-3	-	-	TGTGCCAGCTCCCAAGAGGGTCTATTCTCTGGAAACACCATATATTTT	CASSQEGLFSGNTIYF
TRBV30	11	TRBJ1-1	-	-	TGTGCCTGGAGGGAAAACACTGAAGCTTTCTTT	CAWRENTEAFF
TRBV7-3	19	TRBJ2-6	TRBD1	-	TGTGCCAGCAGCTTACTGGGACAGTCATCCCTCTCTGGGGCCAACGTCCTGACTTTC	CASSLLGQSSLSGANVLTF
TRBV29-1	13	TRBJ1-2	-	-	TGCAGCTCCCCGGATGAGAGTAACTATGGCTACACCTTC	CSSPDESNYGYTF
TRBV27	15	TRBJ2-2	TRBD2	once	TGTGCCAGCAGTTTGCGGACTAGCGGGACCGGGGAGCTGTTTTTT	CASSLRTSGTGELFF
TRBV28	12	TRBJ1-5	-	-	TGTGCCAGCAGGCCCAACAATCAGCCCCAGCATTTT	CASRPNNQPQHF